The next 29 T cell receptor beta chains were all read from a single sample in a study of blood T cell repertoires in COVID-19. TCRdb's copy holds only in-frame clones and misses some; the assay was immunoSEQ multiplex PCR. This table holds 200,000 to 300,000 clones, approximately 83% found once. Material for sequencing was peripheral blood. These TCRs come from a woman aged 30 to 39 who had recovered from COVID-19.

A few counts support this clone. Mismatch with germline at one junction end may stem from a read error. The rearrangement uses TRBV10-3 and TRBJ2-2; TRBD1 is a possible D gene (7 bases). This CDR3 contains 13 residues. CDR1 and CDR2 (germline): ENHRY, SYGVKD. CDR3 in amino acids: CAFRGEQGRELFF. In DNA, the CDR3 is TGTGCCTTCAGGGGGGAACAGGGAAGGGAGCTGTTTTTT.

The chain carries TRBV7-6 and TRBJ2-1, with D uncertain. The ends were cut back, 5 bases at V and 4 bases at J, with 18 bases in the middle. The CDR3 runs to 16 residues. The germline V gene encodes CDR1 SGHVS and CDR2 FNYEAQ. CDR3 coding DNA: TGTGCCAGCAGCCTCCAGACTCCCGTTCAATACAATGAGCAGTTCTTC. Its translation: CASSLQTPVQYNEQFF. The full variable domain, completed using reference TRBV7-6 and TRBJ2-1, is GAGVSQSPRYKVTKRGQDVALRCDPISGHVSLYWYRQALGQGPEFLTYFNYEAQQDKSGLPNDRFSAERPEGSISTLTIQRTEQRDSAMYRCASSLQTPVQYNEQFFGPGTRLTVL.

This CDR3 is CASSLRGITYEQYF. CDR3 in DNA: TGTGCCAGCAGTTTAAGGGGTATTACGTACGAGCAGTACTTC. J is TRBJ2-7 and V is TRBV27; D is perhaps TRBD1 (5 bases). The CDR3 has 14 amino acids. The germline V gene encodes CDR1 MNHEY and CDR2 SMNVEV (reference sequence). V dropped 2 bases and J dropped 4 bases, with 12 bases sitting between them.

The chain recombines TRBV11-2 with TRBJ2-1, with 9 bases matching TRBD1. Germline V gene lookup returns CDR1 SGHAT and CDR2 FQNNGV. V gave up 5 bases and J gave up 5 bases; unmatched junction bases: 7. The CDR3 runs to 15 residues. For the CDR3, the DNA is TGTGCCAGCAGCACAGACAGGGGGGTCAACAATGAGCAGTTCTTC. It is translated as CASSTDRGVNNEQFF.

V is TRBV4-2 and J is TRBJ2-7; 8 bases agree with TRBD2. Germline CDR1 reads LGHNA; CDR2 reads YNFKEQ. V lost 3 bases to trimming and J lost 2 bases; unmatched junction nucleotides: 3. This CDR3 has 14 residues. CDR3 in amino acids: CASSQRGAPYEQYF. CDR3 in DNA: TGTGCCAGCAGCCAGCGGGGGGCTCCCTACGAGCAGTACTTC.

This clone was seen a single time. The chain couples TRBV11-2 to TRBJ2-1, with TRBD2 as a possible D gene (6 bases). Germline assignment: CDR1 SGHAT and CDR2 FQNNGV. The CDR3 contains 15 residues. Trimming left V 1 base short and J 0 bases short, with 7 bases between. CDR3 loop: CASSLASASYNEQFF. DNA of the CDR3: TGTGCCAGCAGCTTAGCTAGCGCCTCCTACAATGAGCAGTTCTTC.

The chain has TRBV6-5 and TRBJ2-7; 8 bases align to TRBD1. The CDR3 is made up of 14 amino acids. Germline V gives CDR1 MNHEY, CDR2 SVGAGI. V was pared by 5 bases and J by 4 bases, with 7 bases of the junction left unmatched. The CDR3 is CASSTSGGQYEQYF. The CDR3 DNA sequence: TGTGCCAGCAGTACGTCAGGGGGCCAGTACGAGCAGTACTTC.

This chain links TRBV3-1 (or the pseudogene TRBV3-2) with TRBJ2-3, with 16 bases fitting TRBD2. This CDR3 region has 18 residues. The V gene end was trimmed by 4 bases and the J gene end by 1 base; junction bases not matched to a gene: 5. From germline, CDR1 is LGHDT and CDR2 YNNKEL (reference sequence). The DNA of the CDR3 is TGTGCCAGCAGCCGGGGACTAGCGGGGGGGCCTCGCACAGATACGCAGTATTTT. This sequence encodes CASSRGLAGGPRTDTQYF.

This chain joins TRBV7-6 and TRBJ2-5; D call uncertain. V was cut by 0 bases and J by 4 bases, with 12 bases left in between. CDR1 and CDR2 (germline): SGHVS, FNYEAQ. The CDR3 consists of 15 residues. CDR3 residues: CASSLAPVAGETQYF. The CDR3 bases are TGTGCCAGCAGCTTAGCGCCGGTCGCTGGAGAGACCCAGTACTTC.

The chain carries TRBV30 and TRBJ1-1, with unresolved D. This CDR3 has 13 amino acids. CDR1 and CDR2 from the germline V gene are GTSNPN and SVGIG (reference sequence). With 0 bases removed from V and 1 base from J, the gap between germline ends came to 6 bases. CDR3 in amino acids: CAWSVRENTEAFF. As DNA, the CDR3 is TGTGCCTGGAGTGTACGGGAGAACACTGAAGCTTTCTTT.

The CDR3 DNA reads as TGCAGCGTTGAGCTTGAGGATACCTACGAGCAGTACTTC. Translated: CSVELEDTYEQYF. The chain recombines TRBV29-1 with TRBJ2-7; D unclear. Germline CDR1 reads SQVTM; CDR2 reads ANQGSEA. The CDR3 contains 13 residues. The V end lost 3 bases, the J end lost 2 bases, and 11 bases lay between the germline ends.

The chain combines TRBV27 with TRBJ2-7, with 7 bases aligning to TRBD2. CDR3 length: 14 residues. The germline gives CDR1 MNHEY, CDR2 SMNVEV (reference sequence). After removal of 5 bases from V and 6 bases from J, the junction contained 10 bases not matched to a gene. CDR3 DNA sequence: TGTGCCAGCAGTAGACTAAGCGGGGTGTTCGAGCAGTACTTC. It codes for CASSRLSGVFEQYF.

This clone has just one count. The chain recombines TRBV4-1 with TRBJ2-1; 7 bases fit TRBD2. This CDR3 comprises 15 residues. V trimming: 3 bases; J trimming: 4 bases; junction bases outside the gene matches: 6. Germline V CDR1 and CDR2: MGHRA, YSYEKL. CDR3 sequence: CASSQGTTQYNEQFF. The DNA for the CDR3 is TGCGCCAGCAGCCAGGGGACTACCCAGTACAATGAGCAGTTCTTC.

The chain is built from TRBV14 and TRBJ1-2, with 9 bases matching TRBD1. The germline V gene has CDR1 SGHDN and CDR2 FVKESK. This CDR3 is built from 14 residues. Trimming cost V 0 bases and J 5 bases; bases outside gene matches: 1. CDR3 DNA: TGTGCCAGCAGCCAAGATGACAGGGGGTATGGCTACACCTTC. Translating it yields CASSQDDRGYGYTF.

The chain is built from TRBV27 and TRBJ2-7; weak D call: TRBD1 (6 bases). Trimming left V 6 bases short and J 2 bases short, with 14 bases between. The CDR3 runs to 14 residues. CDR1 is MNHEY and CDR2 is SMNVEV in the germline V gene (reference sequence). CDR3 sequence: CASSYTGRTYEQYF. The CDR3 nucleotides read TGTGCCAGCAGCTATACAGGGCGTACCTACGAGCAGTACTTC.

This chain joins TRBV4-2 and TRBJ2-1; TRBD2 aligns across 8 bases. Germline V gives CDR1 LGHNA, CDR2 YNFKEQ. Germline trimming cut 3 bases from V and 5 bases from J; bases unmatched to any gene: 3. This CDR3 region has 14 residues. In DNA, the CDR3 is TGTGCCAGCAGCCATAATAGCGGGGACAATGAGCAGTTCTTC. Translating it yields CASSHNSGDNEQFF.

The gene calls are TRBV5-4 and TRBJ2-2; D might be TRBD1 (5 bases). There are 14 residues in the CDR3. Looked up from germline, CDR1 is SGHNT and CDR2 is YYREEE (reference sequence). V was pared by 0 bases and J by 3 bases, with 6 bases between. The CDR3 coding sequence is TGTGCCAGCAGCTTGGCCAGGGACACCGGGGAGCTGTTTTTT. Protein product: CASSLARDTGELFF.

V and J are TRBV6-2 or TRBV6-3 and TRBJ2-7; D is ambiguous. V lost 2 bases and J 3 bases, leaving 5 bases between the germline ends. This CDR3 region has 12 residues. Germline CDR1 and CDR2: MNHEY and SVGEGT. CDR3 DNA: TGTGCCAGCAGTTACGCGGTCTACGAGCAGTACTTC. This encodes CASSYAVYEQYF.

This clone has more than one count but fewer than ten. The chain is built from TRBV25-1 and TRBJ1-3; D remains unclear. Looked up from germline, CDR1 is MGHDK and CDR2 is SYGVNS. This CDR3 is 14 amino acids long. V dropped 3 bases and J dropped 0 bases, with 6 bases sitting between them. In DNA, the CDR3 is TGTGCCAGCAGTGATCGTCGCTCTGGAAACACCATATATTTT. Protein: CASSDRRSGNTIYF.

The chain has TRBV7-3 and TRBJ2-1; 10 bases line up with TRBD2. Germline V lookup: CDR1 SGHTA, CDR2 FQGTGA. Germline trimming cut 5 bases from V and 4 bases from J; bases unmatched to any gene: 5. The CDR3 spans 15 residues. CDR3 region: CASSLQRGGYNEQFF. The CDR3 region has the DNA TGTGCCAGCAGCCTCCAGCGGGGGGGTTACAATGAGCAGTTCTTC.

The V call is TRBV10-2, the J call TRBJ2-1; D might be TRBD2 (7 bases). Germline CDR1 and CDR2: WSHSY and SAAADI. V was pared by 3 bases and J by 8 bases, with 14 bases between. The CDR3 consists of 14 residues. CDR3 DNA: TGCGCCAGCAGTGATTCGCCCGGGGGGCATGAGCAGTTCTTC. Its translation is CASSDSPGGHEQFF.

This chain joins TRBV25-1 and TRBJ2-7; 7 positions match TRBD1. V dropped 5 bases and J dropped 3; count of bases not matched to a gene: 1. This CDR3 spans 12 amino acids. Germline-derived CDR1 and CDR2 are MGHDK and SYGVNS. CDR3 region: CASSRDSYEQYF. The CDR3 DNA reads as TGTGCCAGCAGTCGGGACAGCTACGAGCAGTACTTC.

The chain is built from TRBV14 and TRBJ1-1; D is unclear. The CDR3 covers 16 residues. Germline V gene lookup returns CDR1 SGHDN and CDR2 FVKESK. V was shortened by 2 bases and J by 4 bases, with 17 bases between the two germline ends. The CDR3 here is CASSQMGGESPTEAFF. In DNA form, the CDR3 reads TGTGCCAGCAGCCAAATGGGTGGGGAGAGCCCCACTGAAGCTTTCTTT.

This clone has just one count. CDR3 residues: CASSLSDGGAAETQYF. In DNA form, the CDR3 reads TGTGCCAGCAGCTTAAGTGACGGGGGGGCCGCGGAGACCCAGTACTTC. V and J are TRBV7-9 and TRBJ2-5; 8 nucleotides agree with TRBD2. The V segment lost 2 bases and the J segment 5 bases; nucleotides outside the gene matches: 10. Germline V gene data show CDR1 as SEHNR and CDR2 as FQNEAQ (reference sequence). The CDR3 has 16 residues. Based on the CDR3 plus reference TRBV7-9 and TRBJ2-5, the full variable domain is DTGVSQNPRHKITKRGQNVTFRCDPISEHNRLYWYRQTLGQGPEFLTYFQNEAQLEKSRLLSDRFSAERPKGSFSTLEIQRTEQGDSAMYLCASSLSDGGAAETQYFGPGTRLLVL.

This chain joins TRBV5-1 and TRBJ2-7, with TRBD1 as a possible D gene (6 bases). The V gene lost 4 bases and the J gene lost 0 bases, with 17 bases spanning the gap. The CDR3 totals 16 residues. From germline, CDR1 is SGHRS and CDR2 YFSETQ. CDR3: CASSPYRETYSYEQYF. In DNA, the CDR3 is TGCGCCAGCAGCCCTTACAGGGAGACCTACTCCTACGAGCAGTACTTC.

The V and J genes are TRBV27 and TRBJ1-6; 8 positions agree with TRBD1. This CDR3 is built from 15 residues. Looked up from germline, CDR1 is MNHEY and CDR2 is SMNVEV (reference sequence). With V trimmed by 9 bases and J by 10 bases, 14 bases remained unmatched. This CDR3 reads CASGQGVLESSPLHF. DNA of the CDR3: TGTGCCAGTGGACAGGGAGTTTTGGAATCCTCACCCCTCCACTTT.

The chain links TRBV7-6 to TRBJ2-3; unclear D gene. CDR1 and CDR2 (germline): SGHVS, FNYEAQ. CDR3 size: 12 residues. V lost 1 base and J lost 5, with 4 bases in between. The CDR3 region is CASSLGVDTQYF. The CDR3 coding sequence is TGTGCCAGCAGCTTAGGAGTAGATACGCAGTATTTT. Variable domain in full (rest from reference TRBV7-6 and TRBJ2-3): GAGVSQSPRYKVTKRGQDVALRCDPISGHVSLYWYRQALGQGPEFLTYFNYEAQQDKSGLPNDRFSAERPEGSISTLTIQRTEQRDSAMYRCASSLGVDTQYFGPGTRLTVL.

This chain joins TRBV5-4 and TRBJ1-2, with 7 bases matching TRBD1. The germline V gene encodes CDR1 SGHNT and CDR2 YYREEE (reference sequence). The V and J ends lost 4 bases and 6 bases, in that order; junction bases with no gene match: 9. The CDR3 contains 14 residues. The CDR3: CASSPSDRDHGYTF. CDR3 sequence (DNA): TGTGCCAGCAGCCCGAGTGACAGGGACCATGGCTACACCTTC.

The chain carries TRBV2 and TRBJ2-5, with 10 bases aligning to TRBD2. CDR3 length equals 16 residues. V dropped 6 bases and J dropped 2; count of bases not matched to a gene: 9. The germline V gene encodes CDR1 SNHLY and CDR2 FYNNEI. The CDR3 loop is CASRKPPGLAQETQYF. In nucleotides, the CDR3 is TGTGCCAGCAGGAAACCTCCGGGACTAGCGCAAGAGACCCAGTACTTC.